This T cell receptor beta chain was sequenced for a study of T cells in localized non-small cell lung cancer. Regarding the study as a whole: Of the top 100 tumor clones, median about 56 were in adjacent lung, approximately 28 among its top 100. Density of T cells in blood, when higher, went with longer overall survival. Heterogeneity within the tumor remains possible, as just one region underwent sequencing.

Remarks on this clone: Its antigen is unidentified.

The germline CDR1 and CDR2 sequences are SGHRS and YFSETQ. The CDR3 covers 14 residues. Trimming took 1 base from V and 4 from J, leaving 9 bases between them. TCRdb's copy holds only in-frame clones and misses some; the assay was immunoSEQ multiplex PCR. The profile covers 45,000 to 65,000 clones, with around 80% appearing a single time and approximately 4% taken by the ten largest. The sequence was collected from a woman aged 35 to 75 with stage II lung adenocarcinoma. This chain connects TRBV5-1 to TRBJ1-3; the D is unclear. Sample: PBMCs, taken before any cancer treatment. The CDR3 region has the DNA TGCGCCAGCAGCTTGTCCAGTCTCGGAAACACCATATATTTT. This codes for CASSLSSLGNTIYF. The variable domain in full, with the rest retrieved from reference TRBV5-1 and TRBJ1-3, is KAGVTQTPRYLIKTRGQQVTLSCSPISGHRSVSWYQQTPGQGLQFLFEYFSETQRNKGNFPGRFSGRQFSNSRSEMNVSTLELGDSALYLCASSLSSLGNTIYFGEGSWLTVV.